The 6 T cell receptor beta chains reported below all come from one sample, sequenced in a study of T cell responses to AZD1222 COVID-19 vaccine. Assay used: immunoSEQ multiplex PCR; TCRdb lists only in-frame clones, some missing. The sample lists about 100,000 clones, approximately 89% occurring once. Sequenced here: peripheral blood, sampled on day 0 of AZD1222 vaccination. All receptors derive from an adult in good health.

This rearrangement joins TRBV7-2 to TRBJ2-2, with D perhaps TRBD2 (6 bases). Germline-derived CDR1 and CDR2 are SGHTA and FQGNSA. This CDR3 is 16 amino acids long. Trimming took off 4 bases at V and 5 bases at J, with 17 bases between the two ends. The CDR3 sequence is CASSSWTNRRTGELFF. The CDR3 nucleotides are TGTGCCAGCAGCTCATGGACTAACAGAAGGACCGGGGAGCTGTTTTTT.

The chain uses TRBV24-1 and TRBJ1-2; maybe TRBD1 (5 bases). This CDR3 contains 14 residues. Per germline, CDR1 KGHDR and CDR2 SFDVKD. The V end was cut by 4 bases, the J end by 4 bases, with 12 bases between. CDR3 DNA sequence: TGTGCCACCAGTGAATCCGGGACCCTCTATGGCTACACCTTC. Translated, it gives CATSESGTLYGYTF.

The chain recombines TRBV11-3 with TRBJ2-1; D is perhaps TRBD1 (6 bases). Germline CDR1 is SGHNT and CDR2 is YENEEA. V lost 1 base to trimming and J lost 1 base, with 11 bases between them. The CDR3 covers 16 residues. The CDR3 loop reads CASSLARQGSYNEQFF. The CDR3 DNA sequence: TGTGCCAGCAGCTTAGCCCGCCAGGGGTCCTACAATGAGCAGTTCTTC.

This chain joins TRBV11-1 and TRBJ2-7; D not resolved. Germline V CDR1 and CDR2: SGHAT, FQDESV (reference sequence). The length of the CDR3 is 16 residues. V was trimmed by 1 base and J by 0 bases, leaving 13 bases between them. The CDR3 nucleotides are TGTGCCAGCAGCTTAGTTGGGCTAGACCCCTCCTACGAGCAGTACTTC. Protein sequence: CASSLVGLDPSYEQYF.

The chain is built from TRBV23-1 and TRBJ2-1; D might be TRBD1 or TRBD2, each matching 6 bases. TRBV23-1 is an ORF, with its function uncertain. The CDR3 totals 14 residues. V was pared by 4 bases and J by 12 bases, with 19 bases between. CDR3 coding DNA: TGCGCCAGCAGTCTAGCAACAGGGAGGCTGTGGCAGTTCTTC. It translates to CASSLATGRLWQFF.

V and J are TRBV5-6 and TRBJ2-3; unclear D gene. The germline V gene has CDR1 SGHDT and CDR2 YYEEEE. V dropped 4 bases and J dropped 4 bases, with 13 bases sitting between them. This CDR3 contains 14 residues. CDR3 bases: TGTGCCAGCAGCCAAAAGAAGCGTTCAGATACGCAGTATTTT. Translating gives CASSQKKRSDTQYF. The full variable domain, its missing parts supplied by reference TRBV5-6 and TRBJ2-3, is DAGVTQSPTHLIKTRGQQVTLRCSPKSGHDTVSWYQQALGQGPQFIFQYYEEEERQRGNFPDRFSGHQFPNYSSELNVNALLLGDSALYLCASSQKKRSDTQYFGPGTRLTVL.